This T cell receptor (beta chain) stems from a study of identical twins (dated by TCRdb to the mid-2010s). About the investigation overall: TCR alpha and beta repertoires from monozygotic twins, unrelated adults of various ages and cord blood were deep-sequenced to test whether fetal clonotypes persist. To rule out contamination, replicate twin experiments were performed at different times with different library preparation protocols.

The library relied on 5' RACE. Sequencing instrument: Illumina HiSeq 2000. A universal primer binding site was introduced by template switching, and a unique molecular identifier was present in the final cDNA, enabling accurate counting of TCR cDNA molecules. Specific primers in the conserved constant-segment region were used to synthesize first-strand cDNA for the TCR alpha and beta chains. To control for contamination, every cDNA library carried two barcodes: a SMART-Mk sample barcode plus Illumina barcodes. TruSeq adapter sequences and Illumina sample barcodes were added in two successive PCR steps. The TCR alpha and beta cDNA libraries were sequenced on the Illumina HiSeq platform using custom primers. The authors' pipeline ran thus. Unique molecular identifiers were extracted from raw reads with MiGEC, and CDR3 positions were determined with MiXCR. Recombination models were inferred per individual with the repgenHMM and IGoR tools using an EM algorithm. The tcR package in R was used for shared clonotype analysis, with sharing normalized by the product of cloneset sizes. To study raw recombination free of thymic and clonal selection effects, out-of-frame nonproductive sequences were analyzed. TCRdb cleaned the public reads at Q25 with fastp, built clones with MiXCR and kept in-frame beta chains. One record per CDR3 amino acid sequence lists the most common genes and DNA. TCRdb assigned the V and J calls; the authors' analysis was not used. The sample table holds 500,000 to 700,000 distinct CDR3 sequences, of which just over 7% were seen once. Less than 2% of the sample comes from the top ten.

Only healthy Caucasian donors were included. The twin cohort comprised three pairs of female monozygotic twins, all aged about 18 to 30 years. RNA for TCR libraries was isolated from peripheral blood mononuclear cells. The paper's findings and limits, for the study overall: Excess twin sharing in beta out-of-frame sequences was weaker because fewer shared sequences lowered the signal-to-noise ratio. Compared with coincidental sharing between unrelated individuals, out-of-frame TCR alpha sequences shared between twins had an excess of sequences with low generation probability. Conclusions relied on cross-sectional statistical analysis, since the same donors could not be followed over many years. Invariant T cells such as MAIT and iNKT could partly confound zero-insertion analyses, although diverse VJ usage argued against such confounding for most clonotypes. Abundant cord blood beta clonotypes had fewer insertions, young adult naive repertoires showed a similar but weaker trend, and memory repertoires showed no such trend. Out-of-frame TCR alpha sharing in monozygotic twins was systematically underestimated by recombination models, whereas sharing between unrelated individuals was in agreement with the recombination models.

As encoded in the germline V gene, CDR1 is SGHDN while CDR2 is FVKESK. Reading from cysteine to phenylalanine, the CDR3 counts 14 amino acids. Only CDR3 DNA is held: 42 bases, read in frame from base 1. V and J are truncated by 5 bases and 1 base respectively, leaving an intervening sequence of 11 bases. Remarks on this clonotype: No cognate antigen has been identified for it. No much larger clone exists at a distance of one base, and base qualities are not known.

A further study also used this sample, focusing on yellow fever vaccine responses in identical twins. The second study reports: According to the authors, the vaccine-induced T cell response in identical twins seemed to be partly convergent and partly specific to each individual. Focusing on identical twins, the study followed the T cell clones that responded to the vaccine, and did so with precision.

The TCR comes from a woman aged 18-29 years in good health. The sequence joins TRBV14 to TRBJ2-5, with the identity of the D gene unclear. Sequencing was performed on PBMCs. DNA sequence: TGTGCCAGCAGCGACTTGACATTCCAAGAGACCCAGTACTTC. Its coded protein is CASSDLTFQETQYF. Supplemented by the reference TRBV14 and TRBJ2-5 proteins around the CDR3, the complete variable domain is EAGVTQFPSHSVIEKGQTVTLRCDPISGHDNLYWYRRVMGKEIKFLLHFVKESKQDESGMPNNRFLAERTGGTYSTLKVQPAELEDSGVYFCASSDLTFQETQYFGPGTRLLVL.